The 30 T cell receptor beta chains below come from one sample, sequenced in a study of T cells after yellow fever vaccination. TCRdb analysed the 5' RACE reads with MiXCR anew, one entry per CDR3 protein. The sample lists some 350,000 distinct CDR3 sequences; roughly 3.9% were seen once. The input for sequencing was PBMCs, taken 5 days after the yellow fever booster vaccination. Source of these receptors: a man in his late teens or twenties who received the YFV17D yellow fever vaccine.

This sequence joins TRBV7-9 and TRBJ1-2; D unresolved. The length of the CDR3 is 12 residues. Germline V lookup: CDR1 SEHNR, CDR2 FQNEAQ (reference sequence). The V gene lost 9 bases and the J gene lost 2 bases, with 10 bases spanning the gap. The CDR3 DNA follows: TGTGCCAGTTCAAACCCCAACTATGGCTACACCTTC. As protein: CASSNPNYGYTF.

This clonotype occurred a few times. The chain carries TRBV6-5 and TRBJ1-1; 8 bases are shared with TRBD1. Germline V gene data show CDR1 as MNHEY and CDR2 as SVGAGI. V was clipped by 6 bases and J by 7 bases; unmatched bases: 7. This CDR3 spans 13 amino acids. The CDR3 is CASRRQGPGEAFF. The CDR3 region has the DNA TGTGCCAGCAGGCGACAGGGGCCGGGTGAAGCTTTCTTT.

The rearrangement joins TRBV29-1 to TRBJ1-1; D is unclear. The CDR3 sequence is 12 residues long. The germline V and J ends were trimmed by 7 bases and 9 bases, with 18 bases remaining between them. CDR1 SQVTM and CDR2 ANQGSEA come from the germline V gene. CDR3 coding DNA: TGCAGCGGAATGATAGACATAGGGAAAGCTTTCTTT. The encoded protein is CSGMIDIGKAFF.

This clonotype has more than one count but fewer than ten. CDR3 protein: CASSLRDRGSFANTGELFF. The CDR3 DNA sequence: TGCGCCAGCAGCCTCCGGGACAGGGGCTCGTTCGCGAACACCGGGGAGCTGTTTTTT. The V call is TRBV5-1, the J call TRBJ2-2; TRBD1 aligns across 10 bases. The CDR3 is made up of 19 amino acids. Germline V gives CDR1 SGHRS, CDR2 YFSETQ. Trimming at V came to 4 bases and at J to 0 bases, leaving 12 bases not matched to a gene.

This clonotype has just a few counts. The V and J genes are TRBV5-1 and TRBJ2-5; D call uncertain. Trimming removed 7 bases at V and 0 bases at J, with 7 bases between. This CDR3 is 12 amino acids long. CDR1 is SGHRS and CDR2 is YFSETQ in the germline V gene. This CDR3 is CASGRNQETQYF. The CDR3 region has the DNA TGCGCCAGCGGCAGGAACCAAGAGACCCAGTACTTC.

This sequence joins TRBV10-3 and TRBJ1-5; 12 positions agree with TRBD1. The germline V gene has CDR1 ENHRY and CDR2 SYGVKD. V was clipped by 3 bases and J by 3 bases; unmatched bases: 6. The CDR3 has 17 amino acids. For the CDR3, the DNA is TGTGCCATCAGTGAAGACCGGGACAGGGGGCTCAATCAGCCCCAGCATTTT. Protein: CAISEDRDRGLNQPQHF.

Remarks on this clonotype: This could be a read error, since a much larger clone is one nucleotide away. For the CDR3, the DNA is TGTGCCAGCAGCTTTTTTTCAGGGGGGCATGAGCAGTTCTTC. This sequence encodes CASSFFSGGHEQFF. The V call is TRBV7-2, the J call TRBJ2-1, with a tentative D call TRBD1 (7 bases). Trimming removed 3 bases at V and 8 bases at J, with 14 bases between. Germline CDR1 reads SGHTA; CDR2 reads FQGNSA. The CDR3 is 14 residues long.

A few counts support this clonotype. The chain's CDR3 is CASSHFGTGSSYEQYF. The CDR3 DNA is TGTGCCAGCAGTCACTTCGGGACAGGGAGCTCCTACGAGCAGTACTTC. The chain combines TRBV12-3 or TRBV12-4 with TRBJ2-7, with 9 positions matching TRBD1. V was pared by 5 bases and J by 0 bases, with 8 bases of the junction left unmatched. CDR3 length equals 16 residues.

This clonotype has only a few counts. CDR3 in DNA: TGTGCCAGCAGCTTAGTGCAGATAGCTAATTCACCCCTCCACTTT. The encoded protein is CASSLVQIANSPLHF. This sequence joins TRBV7-9 and TRBJ1-6; D uncertain. The CDR3 is made up of 15 amino acids. The germline V gene encodes CDR1 SEHNR and CDR2 FQNEAQ (reference sequence). V was trimmed by 1 base and J by 6 bases, leaving 10 bases between them.

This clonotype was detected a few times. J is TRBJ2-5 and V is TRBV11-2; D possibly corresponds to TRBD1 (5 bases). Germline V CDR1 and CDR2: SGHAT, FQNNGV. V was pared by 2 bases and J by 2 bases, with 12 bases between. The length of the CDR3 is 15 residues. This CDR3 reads CASSLWGRLQETQYF. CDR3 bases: TGTGCCAGCAGCTTATGGGGCAGGTTGCAAGAGACCCAGTACTTC.

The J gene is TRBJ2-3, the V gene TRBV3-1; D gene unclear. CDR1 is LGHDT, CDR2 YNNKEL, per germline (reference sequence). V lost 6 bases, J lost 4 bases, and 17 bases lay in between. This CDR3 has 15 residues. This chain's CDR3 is CASSPANWGPDTQYF. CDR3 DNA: TGTGCCAGCAGTCCTGCCAACTGGGGTCCAGATACGCAGTATTTT.

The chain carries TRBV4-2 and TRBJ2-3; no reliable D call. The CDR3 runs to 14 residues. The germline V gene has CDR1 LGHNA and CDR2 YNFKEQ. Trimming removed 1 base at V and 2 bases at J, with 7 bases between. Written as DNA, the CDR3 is TGTGCCAGCAGCCAAGTCAGCGACACAGATACGCAGTATTTT. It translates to CASSQVSDTDTQYF.

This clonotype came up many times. CDR3 in amino acids: CASSSPRGAFF. The CDR3 region has the DNA TGTGCCAGCAGTTCTCCAAGGGGAGCTTTCTTT. This sequence joins TRBV12-3 or TRBV12-4 and TRBJ1-1, with a tentative D call TRBD1 (5 bases). Between the trimmed V and J ends, which lost 4 bases and 10 bases, there was a span of 10 bases. The CDR3 contains 11 residues.

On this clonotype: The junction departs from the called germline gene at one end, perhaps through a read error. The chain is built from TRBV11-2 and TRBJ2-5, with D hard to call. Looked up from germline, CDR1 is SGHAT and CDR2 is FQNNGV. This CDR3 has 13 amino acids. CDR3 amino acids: CASNPEGPGKLDF. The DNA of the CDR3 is TGTGCCAGCAACCCCGAAGGACCCGGAAAACTCGACTTC.

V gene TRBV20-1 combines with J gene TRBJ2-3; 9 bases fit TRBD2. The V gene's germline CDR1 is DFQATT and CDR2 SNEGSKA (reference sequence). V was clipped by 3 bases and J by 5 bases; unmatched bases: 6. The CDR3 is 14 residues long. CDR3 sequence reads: CSASRGGAGDTQYF. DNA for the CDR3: TGCAGTGCTAGCCGCGGGGGGGCGGGAGATACGCAGTATTTT.

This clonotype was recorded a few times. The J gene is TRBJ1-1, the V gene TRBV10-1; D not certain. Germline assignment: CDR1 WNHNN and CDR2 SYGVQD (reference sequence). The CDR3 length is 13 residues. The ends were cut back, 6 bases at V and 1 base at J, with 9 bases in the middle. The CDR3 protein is CASRSGKNTEAFF. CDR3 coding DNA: TGCGCCAGCAGGTCCGGAAAGAACACTGAAGCTTTCTTT.

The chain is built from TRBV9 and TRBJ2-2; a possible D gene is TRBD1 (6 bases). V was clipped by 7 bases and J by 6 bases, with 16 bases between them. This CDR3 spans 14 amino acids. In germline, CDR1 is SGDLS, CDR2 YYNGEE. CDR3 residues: CASGSDRGSGELFF. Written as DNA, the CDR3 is TGTGCCAGCGGGTCGGACAGAGGTTCCGGGGAGCTGTTTTTT.

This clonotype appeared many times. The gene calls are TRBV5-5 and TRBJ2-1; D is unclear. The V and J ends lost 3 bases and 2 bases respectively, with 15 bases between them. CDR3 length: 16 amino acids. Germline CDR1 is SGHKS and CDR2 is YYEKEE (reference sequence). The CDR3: CASSSIRFSAYNEQFF. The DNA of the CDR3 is TGTGCCAGCAGCTCAATTAGATTCTCGGCCTACAATGAGCAGTTCTTC.

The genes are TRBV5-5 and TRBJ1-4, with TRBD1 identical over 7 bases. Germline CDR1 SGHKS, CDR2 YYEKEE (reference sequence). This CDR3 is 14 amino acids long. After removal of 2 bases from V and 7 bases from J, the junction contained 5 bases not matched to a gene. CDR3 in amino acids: CASSFRDSSEKLFF. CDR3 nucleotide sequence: TGTGCCAGCAGCTTTCGGGACAGTTCTGAAAAACTGTTTTTT. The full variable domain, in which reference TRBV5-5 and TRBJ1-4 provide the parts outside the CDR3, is DAGVTQSPTHLIKTRGQQVTLRCSPISGHKSVSWYQQVLGQGPQFIFQYYEKEERGRGNFPDRFSARQFPNYSSELNVNALLLGDSALYLCASSFRDSSEKLFFGSGTQLSVL.

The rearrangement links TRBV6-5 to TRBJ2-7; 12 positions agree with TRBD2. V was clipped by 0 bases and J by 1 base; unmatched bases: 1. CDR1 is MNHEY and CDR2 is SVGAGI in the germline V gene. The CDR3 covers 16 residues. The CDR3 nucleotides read TGTGCCAGCAGTTACTCGGGGACTAGCGGGTCCTACGAGCAGTACTTC. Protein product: CASSYSGTSGSYEQYF.

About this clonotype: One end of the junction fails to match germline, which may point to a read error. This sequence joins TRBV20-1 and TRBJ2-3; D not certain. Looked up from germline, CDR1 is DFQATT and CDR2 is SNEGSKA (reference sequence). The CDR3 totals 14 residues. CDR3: CSARDMRSTDTLYF. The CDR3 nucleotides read TGCAGTGCTAGAGATATGCGGAGCACAGATACGCTGTATTTT.

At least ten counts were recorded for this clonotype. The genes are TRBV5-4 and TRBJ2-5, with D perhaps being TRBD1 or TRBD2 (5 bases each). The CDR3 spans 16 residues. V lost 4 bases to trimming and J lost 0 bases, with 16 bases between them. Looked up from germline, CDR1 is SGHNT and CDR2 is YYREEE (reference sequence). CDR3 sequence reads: CASSPADGGNQETQYF. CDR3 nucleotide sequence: TGTGCCAGCAGCCCGGCTGATGGGGGTAACCAAGAGACCCAGTACTTC.

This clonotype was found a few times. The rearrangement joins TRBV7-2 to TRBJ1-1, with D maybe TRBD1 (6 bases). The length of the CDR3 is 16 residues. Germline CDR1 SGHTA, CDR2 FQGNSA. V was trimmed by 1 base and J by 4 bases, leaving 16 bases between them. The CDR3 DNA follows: TGTGCCAGCAGCTTAGATGTGGGCGCAGGGGCCACTGAAGCTTTCTTT. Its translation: CASSLDVGAGATEAFF. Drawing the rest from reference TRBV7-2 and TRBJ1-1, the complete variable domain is GAGVSQSPSNKVTEKGKDVELRCDPISGHTALYWYRQSLGQGLEFLIYFQGNSAPDKSGLPSDRFSAERTGGSVSTLTIQRTQQEDSAVYLCASSLDVGAGATEAFFGQGTRLTVV.

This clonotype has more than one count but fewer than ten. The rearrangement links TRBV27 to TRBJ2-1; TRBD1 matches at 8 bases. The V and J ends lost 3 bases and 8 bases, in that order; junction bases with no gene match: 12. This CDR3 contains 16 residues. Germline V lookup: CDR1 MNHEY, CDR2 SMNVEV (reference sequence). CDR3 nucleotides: TGTGCCAGCAGTTTGCCGGGCCAGGGGGCTCTGCATGAGCAGTTCTTC. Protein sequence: CASSLPGQGALHEQFF.

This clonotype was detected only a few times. In nucleotides, the CDR3 is TGTGCCATTGGACAGGGTTCGAGAGATACGCAGTATTTT. Protein sequence: CAIGQGSRDTQYF. The rearrangement joins TRBV10-3 to TRBJ2-3; 8 nucleotides agree with TRBD1. CDR3 length: 13 amino acids. The germline V gene has CDR1 ENHRY and CDR2 SYGVKD. With 9 bases clipped from V and 5 bases from J, the junction kept 7 bases outside the gene matches.

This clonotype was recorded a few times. The DNA of the CDR3 is TGCGCCAGCAGCCACCAGCAGGGGGCGCGTACTGAAGCTTTCTTT. Translated, it gives CASSHQQGARTEAFF. The genes are TRBV4-3 and TRBJ1-1, with 8 bases identical to TRBD1. Germline V gene sequence: CDR1 LGHNA, CDR2 YSLEER. This CDR3 is 15 amino acids long. Germline trimming cut 3 bases from V and 5 bases from J; bases unmatched to any gene: 8.

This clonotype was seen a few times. DNA for the CDR3: TGTGCCAGTAGTTGGGACGGGGATAGCAATCAGCCCCAGCATTTT. Its protein product is CASSWDGDSNQPQHF. The chain links TRBV19 to TRBJ1-5; possibly TRBD1 for D (5 bases). The CDR3 totals 15 residues. CDR1 is LNHDA and CDR2 is SQIVND in the germline V gene (reference sequence). Trimming took off 5 bases at V and 0 bases at J, with 11 bases between the two ends.

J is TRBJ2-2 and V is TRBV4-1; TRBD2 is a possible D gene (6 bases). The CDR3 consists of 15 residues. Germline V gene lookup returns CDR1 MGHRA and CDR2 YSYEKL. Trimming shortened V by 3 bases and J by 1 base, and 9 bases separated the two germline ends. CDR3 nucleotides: TGCGCCAGCAGCCAGAGACTAGGGAACACCGGGGAGCTGTTTTTT. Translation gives CASSQRLGNTGELFF.

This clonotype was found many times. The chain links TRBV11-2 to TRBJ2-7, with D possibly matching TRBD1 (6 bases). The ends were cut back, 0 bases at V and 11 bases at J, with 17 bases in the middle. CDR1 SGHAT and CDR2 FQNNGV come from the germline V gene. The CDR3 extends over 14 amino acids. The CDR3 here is CASSLDRDTPRKYF. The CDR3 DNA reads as TGTGCCAGCAGCTTAGATAGGGACACCCCTAGGAAGTACTTC.

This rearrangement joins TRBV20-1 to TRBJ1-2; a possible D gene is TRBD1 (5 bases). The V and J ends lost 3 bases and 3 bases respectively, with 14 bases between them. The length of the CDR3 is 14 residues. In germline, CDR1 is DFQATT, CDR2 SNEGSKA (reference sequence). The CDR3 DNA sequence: TGCAGTGCTAGGCCCCAGGGAGGGTACTATGGCTACACCTTC. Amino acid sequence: CSARPQGGYYGYTF.